These T cell receptor beta chains were read from a single sample in a study of cytomegalovirus exposure and HLA in healthy donors. Data came from immunoSEQ multiplex PCR; TCRdb stores just in-frame clones and leaves some out. The sample has approximately 100,000 clones; about 79% are singletons. Sequenced input: PBMCs. All receptors come from a man in his 60s in good health and CMV-seropositive. CDR3s include the opening cysteine and the closing phenylalanine or tryptophan. Fields, in order: CDR3 length, clone size, V gene, J gene, D gene, CDR3 protein, CDR3 DNA. A D gene is named only where the DNA matches it firmly. Clone size is not always given. Where it is, it says once, few, many or a class for expanded clones.

length: 16; size: .; V: TRBV7-8; J: TRBJ2-3; D: TRBD2; CDR3: CASSTTGLASVYTQYF; DNA: TGTGCCAGCAGCACTACCGGACTAGCGAGCGTGTATACGCAGTATTTT
length: 11; size: .; V: TRBV5-6; J: TRBJ1-2; D: .; CDR3: CASSYGDGYTF; DNA: TGTGCCAGCAGCTACGGGGATGGCTACACCTTC
length: 16; size: .; V: TRBV4-3; J: TRBJ2-2; D: TRBD2; CDR3: CASSQGAGGPAGELFF; DNA: TGCGCCAGCAGCCAAGGCGCGGGGGGGCCAGCCGGGGAGCTGTTTTTT
length: 16; size: .; V: TRBV5-1; J: TRBJ2-5; D: TRBD2; CDR3: CASSLGSGGAQETQYF; DNA: TGCGCCAGCAGCTTGGGGAGCGGGGGGGCCCAAGAGACCCAGTACTTC
length: 14; size: .; V: TRBV5-1; J: TRBJ2-1; D: .; CDR3: CASSLGQGTDEQFF; DNA: TGCGCCAGCAGCTTGGGCCAGGGGACCGATGAGCAGTTCTTC
length: 14; size: .; V: TRBV11-3; J: TRBJ2-1; D: .; CDR3: CASSSRGSSSEQFF; DNA: TGTGCCAGCAGCTCTAGGGGCAGTTCCTCCGAGCAGTTCTTC
length: 13; size: .; V: TRBV14; J: TRBJ2-1; D: TRBD2; CDR3: CASSPKAGDEQFF; DNA: TGTGCCAGCAGCCCTAAAGCGGGAGATGAGCAGTTCTTC
length: 14; size: .; V: TRBV5-1; J: TRBJ1-6; D: TRBD1; CDR3: CASSTDRGNSPLHF; DNA: TGCGCCAGCAGCACCGACAGGGGGAACTCACCCCTCCACTTT
length: 14; size: .; V: TRBV18; J: TRBJ2-1; D: .; CDR3: CASSRLRDPDEQFF; DNA: TGTGCCAGCTCGCGACTAAGGGATCCCGATGAGCAGTTCTTC
length: 15; size: few; V: TRBV19; J: TRBJ2-3; D: TRBD1; CDR3: CASRAGTGYTDTQYF; DNA: TGTGCCAGTAGGGCCGGGACAGGATACACAGATACGCAGTATTTT
length: 16; size: few; V: TRBV5-6; J: TRBJ2-7; D: .; CDR3: CASSLRTAPFPYEQYF; DNA: TGTGCCAGCAGCTTGAGAACAGCACCTTTTCCCTACGAGCAGTACTTC
length: 18; size: .; V: TRBV5-1; J: TRBJ2-5; D: TRBD2; CDR3: CASSLRTSGGVYQETQYF; DNA: TGCGCCAGCAGCTTGAGGACTAGCGGGGGAGTCTACCAAGAGACCCAGTACTTC
length: 14; size: .; V: TRBV7-2; J: TRBJ2-5; D: .; CDR3: CASSSGPSVPSQYF; DNA: TGTGCCAGCAGCTCAGGCCCCTCAGTGCCGTCGCAGTACTTC
length: 13; size: few; V: TRBV29-1; J: TRBJ1-1; D: .; CDR3: CRVGGVGNTEAFF; DNA: TGCAGAGTCGGGGGGGTCGGGAACACTGAAGCTTTCTTT
length: 11; size: .; V: TRBV2; J: TRBJ2-5; D: .; CDR3: CAGLVRETQYF; DNA: TGTGCCGGCCTCGTAAGAGAGACCCAGTACTTC
length: 14; size: .; V: TRBV2; J: TRBJ1-5; D: TRBD1; CDR3: CASSDGDRGLPQHF; DNA: TGTGCCAGCAGTGATGGGGACAGGGGGCTTCCCCAGCATTTT
length: 15; size: .; V: TRBV7-2; J: TRBJ1-5; D: TRBD1; CDR3: CASSRDRGFNQPQHF; DNA: TGTGCCAGCAGCCGGGACAGGGGGTTCAATCAGCCCCAGCATTTT
length: 16; size: .; V: TRBV6-4; J: TRBJ2-1; D: TRBD2; CDR3: CASSVLAGGPSNEQFF; DNA: TGTGCCAGCAGTGTACTAGCGGGGGGGCCGTCCAATGAGCAGTTCTTC
length: 16; size: .; V: TRBV4-2; J: TRBJ2-7; D: TRBD2; CDR3: CASSQEVSGGEYEQYF; DNA: TGTGCCAGCAGCCAAGAGGTTAGCGGGGGGGAGTACGAGCAGTACTTC
length: 19; size: .; V: TRBV19; J: TRBJ2-6; D: .; CDR3: CASSMSWTTSRTGANVLTF; DNA: TGTGCCAGTAGTATGTCGTGGACTACCTCCCGGACTGGGGCCAACGTCCTGACTTTC
length: 13; size: .; V: TRBV6-5; J: TRBJ1-1; D: TRBD1; CDR3: CASSLTGSTEAFF; DNA: TGTGCCAGCAGTTTGACAGGGAGCACTGAAGCTTTCTTT
length: 13; size: .; V: TRBV6-6; J: TRBJ2-1; D: .; CDR3: CASSLGSGNEQFF; DNA: TGTGCCAGCAGCCTAGGGAGCGGAAATGAGCAGTTCTTC
length: 14; size: .; V: TRBV5-1; J: TRBJ1-1; D: .; CDR3: CASSFLREGTEAFF; DNA: TGCGCCAGCAGCTTTTTAAGGGAGGGCACTGAAGCTTTCTTT
length: 15; size: .; V: TRBV6-6; J: TRBJ2-1; D: TRBD2; CDR3: CASSRSGSSYNEQFF; DNA: TGTGCCAGCAGCAGAAGCGGGAGCTCCTACAATGAGCAGTTCTTC
length: 14; size: .; V: TRBV30; J: TRBJ1-2; D: .; CDR3: CAWSNQGSSGGYTF; DNA: TGTGCCTGGAGTAATCAGGGCTCTTCAGGCGGCTACACCTTC
length: 15; size: .; V: TRBV5-4; J: TRBJ2-2; D: TRBD1; CDR3: CASSYGQGATGELFF; DNA: TGTGCCAGCAGCTATGGACAGGGGGCAACCGGGGAGCTGTTTTTT
length: 14; size: .; V: TRBV5-1; J: TRBJ1-1; D: .; CDR3: CASSFTQGRTEAFF; DNA: TGCGCCAGCAGCTTTACCCAGGGGCGCACTGAAGCTTTCTTT